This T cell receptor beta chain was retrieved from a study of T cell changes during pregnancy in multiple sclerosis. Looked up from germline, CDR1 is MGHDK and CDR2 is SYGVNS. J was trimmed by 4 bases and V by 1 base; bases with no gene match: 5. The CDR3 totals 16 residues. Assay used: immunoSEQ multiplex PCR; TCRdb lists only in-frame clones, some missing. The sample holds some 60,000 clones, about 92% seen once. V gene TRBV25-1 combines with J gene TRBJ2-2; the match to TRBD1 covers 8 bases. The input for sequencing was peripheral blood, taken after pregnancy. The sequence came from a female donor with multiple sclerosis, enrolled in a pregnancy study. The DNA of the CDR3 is TGTGCCAGCAGTGAATTAAAGGACAGGGTCACCGGGGAGCTGTTTTTT. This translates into CASSELKDRVTGELFF.